The 30 T cell receptor beta chains below all came from one sample that was sequenced in a study of blood T cell repertoires in COVID-19. Profiled with immunoSEQ multiplex PCR; TCRdb holds only in-frame clones, not every one. Of roughly 150,000 clones in the sample, 65% to 85% were seen once. The sequencing input was peripheral blood. These TCRs come from a man between 70 and 80 years old with active or convalescent COVID-19.

J is TRBJ2-5 and V is TRBV6-5; 7 bases are shared with TRBD1. J gave up 3 bases and V 6 bases, and 4 bases lay outside the gene matches. The CDR3 extends over 13 amino acids. Germline V gene data show CDR1 as MNHEY and CDR2 as SVGAGI. For the CDR3, the DNA is TGTGCCAGCAGATTGGGACAGAAAGAGACCCAGTACTTC. It translates to CASRLGQKETQYF.

The rearrangement links TRBV25-1 to TRBJ2-2; 8 bases are shared with TRBD1. The CDR3 is 17 residues long. With 2 bases clipped from V and 5 bases from J, the junction kept 10 bases outside the gene matches. Germline V gene sequence: CDR1 MGHDK, CDR2 SYGVNS. Here the CDR3 reads CASSELRGQDLTGELFF. The CDR3 nucleotides are TGTGCCAGCAGTGAACTAAGGGGACAGGACCTGACCGGGGAGCTGTTTTTT.

This chain joins TRBV24-1 and TRBJ2-1; D is unresolved. The CDR3 has 13 amino acids. Trimming took 9 bases from V and 0 from J, leaving 8 bases between them. The V gene's germline CDR1 is KGHDR and CDR2 SFDVKD. The CDR3 protein is CATATDSYNEQFF. The CDR3 region has the DNA TGTGCCACCGCGACTGACTCCTACAATGAGCAGTTCTTC.

V and J are TRBV19 and TRBJ1-5; tentatively, D is TRBD1 (5 bases). Germline V CDR1 and CDR2: LNHDA, SQIVND (reference sequence). The CDR3 loop spans 16 amino acids. The ends were cut back, 4 bases at V and 3 bases at J, with 16 bases in the middle. The CDR3 sequence is CASSTPSGGVNQPQHF. The CDR3 nucleotides read TGTGCCAGTAGTACCCCATCTGGGGGGGTCAATCAGCCCCAGCATTTT.

The chain employs TRBV30 and TRBJ2-7; maybe TRBD2 (6 bases). V shed 4 bases and J shed 2 bases, with 18 bases lying between them. CDR3 size: 15 residues. Germline assignment: CDR1 GTSNPN and CDR2 SVGIG (reference sequence). The CDR3 DNA reads as TGTGCCTGGAACCTGGGGACTGGGAGAGCCTACGAGCAGTACTTC. Its protein product is CAWNLGTGRAYEQYF.

The chain combines TRBV7-2 with TRBJ1-1, with a weak D call TRBD1 (6 bases). This CDR3 is built from 14 residues. Germline V gene sequence: CDR1 SGHTA, CDR2 FQGNSA. V was shortened by 6 bases and J by 0 bases, with 11 bases between the two germline ends. The CDR3 DNA reads TGTGCCAGCAGAACCGGGACAATGAACACTGAAGCTTTCTTT. Its protein is CASRTGTMNTEAFF.

The rearrangement joins TRBV6-1 to TRBJ1-1; D uncertain. Trimming pared 2 bases from V and 6 bases from J, leaving 10 bases between. Germline values: CDR1 MNHNS, CDR2 SASEGT. The CDR3 runs 13 residues. CDR3 nucleotides: TGTGCCAGCAGTGAAAAGGGAGTAGCTGAAGCTTTCTTT. This gives the protein CASSEKGVAEAFF.

This chain links TRBV7-6 with TRBJ1-6; D might be TRBD1 (6 bases). Germline V CDR1 and CDR2: SGHVS, FNYEAQ. The germline V and J ends were trimmed by 5 bases and 7 bases, with 15 bases remaining between them. The CDR3 runs to 15 residues. CDR3 coding DNA: TGTGCCAGCAGCCTAACCCGGACAGACAATTCACCCCTCCACTTT. Protein sequence: CASSLTRTDNSPLHF.

The J gene is TRBJ2-7, the V gene TRBV10-3, with no clear D. Trimming cost V 4 bases and J 2 bases, with 12 bases left between them. The CDR3 runs 14 residues. The germline V gene encodes CDR1 ENHRY and CDR2 SYGVKD. The CDR3 nucleotides read TGTGCCATCAGTGCCGTAGACAACACCTACGAGCAGTACTTC. Residues: CAISAVDNTYEQYF.

The rearrangement uses TRBV27 and TRBJ1-5, with a tentative D call TRBD1 (6 bases). Per germline, CDR1 MNHEY and CDR2 SMNVEV (reference sequence). The CDR3 contains 14 residues. The V end lost 3 bases, the J end lost 7 bases, and 13 bases lay between the germline ends. The CDR3 loop is CASSFHRDQQPQHF. The CDR3 nucleotides read TGTGCCAGCAGTTTTCACAGGGATCAACAGCCCCAGCATTTT.

The chain couples TRBV19 to TRBJ2-7, with D tentatively TRBD2 (6 bases). V lost 5 bases and J lost 3, with 17 bases in between. There are 15 residues in the CDR3. Germline V lookup: CDR1 LNHDA, CDR2 SQIVND (reference sequence). CDR3 DNA: TGTGCCAGTAGTCCCAAACGCGGAGGGAGCTACGAGCAGTACTTC. Encoded protein: CASSPKRGGSYEQYF.

The chain couples TRBV5-1 to TRBJ2-2, with D unresolved. The germline CDR1 and CDR2 sequences are SGHRS and YFSETQ. The CDR3 sequence is 13 residues long. Trimming took 3 bases from V and 7 from J, leaving 10 bases between them. CDR3 region: CASSYVVDGELFF. DNA of the CDR3: TGCGCCAGCAGCTACGTCGTAGACGGGGAGCTGTTTTTT.

This clone appeared once. J is TRBJ1-4 and V is TRBV4-3, with 7 bases matching TRBD1. Germline lookup yields CDR1 LGHNA and CDR2 YSLEER. The CDR3 consists of 16 residues. After removal of 1 base from V and 11 bases from J, the junction contained 13 bases not matched to a gene. The CDR3 DNA sequence: TGCGCCAGCAGCCAAGCCCGGCGGCAGGGGGTAGAGAAACTGTTTTTT. Its protein is CASSQARRQGVEKLFF.

The chain has TRBV5-1 and TRBJ1-5; tentative D call: TRBD1 (6 bases). The CDR3 has 15 residues. Germline V gene data show CDR1 as SGHRS and CDR2 as YFSETQ. V was clipped by 4 bases and J by 5 bases, with 16 bases between them. The CDR3 loop reads CASSPTVGADQPQHF. For the CDR3, the DNA is TGCGCCAGCAGCCCTACGGTGGGGGCAGATCAGCCCCAGCATTTT.

This clone has just one count. The V call is TRBV7-2, the J call TRBJ2-3; 7 bases agree with TRBD2. The ends lost 5 bases at V and 8 bases at J; junction bases unmatched: 7. CDR1 is SGHTA and CDR2 is FQGNSA in the germline V gene. CDR3 size: 13 residues. CDR3 sequence reads: CASSGEGIATQYF. CDR3 in DNA: TGTGCCAGCAGCGGGGAGGGGATAGCTACGCAGTATTTT.

In this sample, this clone turned up once. The chain uses TRBV11-2 and TRBJ2-2; D may be TRBD2 (6 bases). Germline V gene sequence: CDR1 SGHAT, CDR2 FQNNGV. The CDR3 covers 15 residues. Trimming took 4 bases from V and 2 from J, leaving 11 bases between them. The CDR3 DNA sequence: TGTGCCAGCAGCTGGGGGACTTTAAACACCGGGGAGCTGTTTTTT. This sequence encodes CASSWGTLNTGELFF. Drawing the rest from reference TRBV11-2 and TRBJ2-2, the complete variable domain is EAGVAQSPRYKIIEKRQSVAFWCNPISGHATLYWYQQILGQGPKLLIQFQNNGVVDDSQLPKDRFSAERLKGVDSTLKIQPAKLEDSAVYLCASSWGTLNTGELFFGEGSRLTVL.

The chain is built from TRBV15 and TRBJ2-7, with TRBD1 identical over 8 bases. The CDR3 is made up of 14 amino acids. The germline V gene has CDR1 LNHNV and CDR2 YYDKDF (reference sequence). V lost 4 bases, J lost 5 bases, and 7 bases stayed unmatched. This CDR3 reads CATSTGQGPDEQYF. CDR3 DNA: TGTGCCACCAGCACCGGACAGGGCCCGGACGAGCAGTACTTC.

The V and J genes are TRBV7-9 and TRBJ2-2; 7 bases are a match to TRBD2. The CDR3 is made up of 16 amino acids. Germline V gives CDR1 SEHNR, CDR2 FQNEAQ (reference sequence). Trimming cost V 5 bases and J 2 bases; bases outside gene matches: 8. The CDR3 sequence: CASSPVLADNTGELFF. In nucleotides, the CDR3 is TGTGCCAGCAGCCCAGTCCTAGCGGATAACACCGGGGAGCTGTTTTTT.

The chain uses TRBV14 and TRBJ2-1, with 9 bases matching TRBD2. V gave up 4 bases and J gave up 10 bases; unmatched junction bases: 17. CDR1 SGHDN and CDR2 FVKESK come from the germline V gene. This CDR3 has 17 residues. As DNA, the CDR3 is TGTGCCAGCAGCCTCTCCCGGGGGGTAGCGGGAGTAGGAGAGCAGTTCTTC. It encodes CASSLSRGVAGVGEQFF. Supplemented by reference TRBV14 and TRBJ2-1, the full variable domain reads EAGVTQFPSHSVIEKGQTVTLRCDPISGHDNLYWYRRVMGKEIKFLLHFVKESKQDESGMPNNRFLAERTGGTYSTLKVQPAELEDSGVYFCASSLSRGVAGVGEQFFGPGTRLTVL.

V and J are TRBV5-4 and TRBJ2-5; D is perhaps TRBD1 (5 bases). This CDR3 comprises 13 residues. Germline assignment: CDR1 SGHNT and CDR2 YYREEE (reference sequence). V dropped 4 bases and J dropped 3 bases, with 10 bases sitting between them. CDR3 loop: CASSQGREETQYF. The CDR3 DNA follows: TGTGCCAGCAGCCAAGGCAGGGAAGAGACCCAGTACTTC.

This clone was seen more than once but under ten times. The chain joins TRBV5-5 to TRBJ2-7; 7 nucleotides line up with TRBD1. Per the germline V gene, CDR1 is SGHKS and CDR2 is YYEKEE (reference sequence). V trimming: 1 base; J trimming: 2 bases; junction bases outside the gene matches: 3. This CDR3 has 14 residues. CDR3 in DNA: TGTGCCAGCAGCTTGCAGGGACAGACCTACGAGCAGTACTTC. Amino acid sequence: CASSLQGQTYEQYF.

The genes are TRBV19 and TRBJ2-5; D possibly corresponds to TRBD2 (6 bases). The CDR3 covers 14 residues. Germline V gene lookup returns CDR1 LNHDA and CDR2 SQIVND (reference sequence). Between the trimmed V and J ends, which lost 6 bases and 5 bases, there was a span of 16 bases. The CDR3 DNA sequence: TGTGCCAGTAGCACTACAGCGGGCGGCGAGACCCAGTACTTC. This gives the protein CASSTTAGGETQYF.

This chain joins TRBV3-1 (or the pseudogene TRBV3-2) and TRBJ1-1, with 7 bases matching TRBD1. Per germline, CDR1 LGHDT and CDR2 YNNKEL (reference sequence). V trimming: 1 base; J trimming: 6 bases; junction bases outside the gene matches: 8. CDR3 size: 15 residues. CDR3 in DNA: TGTGCCAGCAGCCAAGCCGACAGGGTCCGCGCTGAAGCTTTCTTT. Translated, it gives CASSQADRVRAEAFF.

This sequence joins TRBV29-1 and TRBJ2-7, with a tentative D call TRBD1 (6 bases). The V end was cut by 8 bases, the J end by 2 bases, with 13 bases between. CDR1 SQVTM and CDR2 ANQGSEA come from the germline V gene. The CDR3 is 12 residues long. CDR3 in DNA: TGCAGCATTGTGACAGGACCCTACGAGCAGTACTTC. Its translation: CSIVTGPYEQYF.

The V gene is TRBV6-5, the J gene TRBJ1-2, with 7 bases identical to TRBD1. Unmatched junction bases numbered 8, after V lost 6 bases and J lost 4 bases. Germline V gene lookup returns CDR1 MNHEY and CDR2 SVGAGI. CDR3 length: 14 residues. This CDR3 reads CASRRKGQIYGYTF. The CDR3 bases are TGTGCCAGCAGGCGAAAGGGACAGATCTATGGCTACACCTTC.

The CDR3 coding sequence is TGCGCCAGCAGTCTACGCGTTCCTCTAAAAAAAACCGGGGAGCTGTTTTTT. This codes for CASSLRVPLKKTGELFF. The chain has TRBV10-1 and TRBJ2-2; no clear D. Germline V lookup: CDR1 WNHNN, CDR2 SYGVQD (reference sequence). The length of the CDR3 is 17 residues. Between the trimmed V and J ends, which lost 5 bases and 5 bases, there was a span of 21 bases.

V is TRBV6-5 and J is TRBJ2-1; 11 positions agree with TRBD1. This CDR3 has 15 residues. Trimming cost V 6 bases and J 6 bases; bases outside gene matches: 7. Germline CDR1 and CDR2: MNHEY and SVGAGI. The CDR3 is CASRKGDRGSNEQFF. The CDR3 coding sequence is TGTGCCAGCAGAAAGGGGGACAGGGGGTCCAATGAGCAGTTCTTC.

The chain joins TRBV30 to TRBJ2-7; 9 bases fit TRBD2. This CDR3 has 13 amino acids. Germline V gene lookup returns CDR1 GTSNPN and CDR2 SVGIG (reference sequence). V lost 2 bases, J lost 4 bases, and 3 bases stayed unmatched. The CDR3 is CAWSRGLAYEQYF. The CDR3 coding sequence is TGTGCCTGGAGTCGGGGACTAGCTTACGAGCAGTACTTC. The variable domain in full, completed from reference TRBV30 and TRBJ2-7, reads SQTIHQWPATLVQPVGSPLSLECTVEGTSNPNLYWYRQAAGRGLQLLFYSVGIGQISSEVPQNLSASRPQDRQFILSSKKLLLSDSGFYLCAWSRGLAYEQYFGPGTRLTVT.

CDR3 protein: CASSLTGGDTQYF. The CDR3 nucleotides read TGTGCCAGCAGTTTGACAGGGGGTGATACGCAGTATTTT. The chain carries TRBV5-4 and TRBJ2-3; the match to TRBD1 covers 9 bases. The CDR3 spans 13 residues. CDR1 SGHNT and CDR2 YYREEE come from the germline V gene (reference sequence). The trim removed 5 bases at V and 6 bases at J, leaving 4 bases unmatched. Variable domain in full (rest from reference TRBV5-4 and TRBJ2-3): ETGVTQSPTHLIKTRGQQVTLRCSSQSGHNTVSWYQQALGQGPQFIFQYYREEENGRGNFPPRFSGLQFPNYSSELNVNALELDDSALYLCASSLTGGDTQYFGPGTRLTVL.

This clone was detected a few times. V is TRBV14 and J is TRBJ2-7, with 8 bases that match TRBD1. V dropped 5 bases and J dropped 5; count of bases not matched to a gene: 5. Germline lookup yields CDR1 SGHDN and CDR2 FVKESK. The CDR3 is made up of 13 amino acids. As DNA, the CDR3 is TGTGCCAGCAGCGCCGACAGGGGCCACGAGCAGTACTTC. This encodes CASSADRGHEQYF.